The 24 T cell receptor beta chains listed next were all sequenced from one sample in a study of shared clonotypes between healthy human individuals. Sequenced by immunoSEQ multiplex PCR; TCRdb stores in-frame clones only, minus some. The table lists approximately 980,000 clones, roughly 72% of them singletons. The sequenced sample consisted of memory CD4+ T cells sorted from blood. Subset meaning: CD45RA-negative fraction. All receptors come from a man aged 18 to 29 in good health.

This clone was seen more than once but under ten times. The V call is TRBV4-1, the J call TRBJ1-5; the D is unclear. The V gene lost 8 bases and the J gene lost 2 bases, with 19 bases spanning the gap. The CDR3 has 16 amino acids. The germline CDR1 and CDR2 sequences are MGHRA and YSYEKL. DNA for the CDR3: TGCGCCAGCCAAGACCTACGCTCAACAGGCAATCAGCCCCAGCATTTT. This sequence encodes CASQDLRSTGNQPQHF.

J is TRBJ1-5 and V is TRBV30, with a weak D call TRBD1 (6 bases). The CDR3 loop spans 13 amino acids. Germline CDR1 GTSNPN, CDR2 SVGIG (reference sequence). The V gene lost 2 bases and the J gene lost 4 bases, with 9 bases spanning the gap. The DNA for the CDR3 is TGTGCCTGGAGTTCAGGGGCAAATCAGCCCCAGCATTTT. Protein sequence: CAWSSGANQPQHF.

The CDR3: CASRRGTGANVLTF. CDR3 DNA sequence: TGTGCCAGCAGGAGGGGAACTGGGGCCAACGTCCTGACTTTC. V and J are TRBV7-8 and TRBJ2-6; D might be TRBD1 or TRBD2, each matching 5 bases. The CDR3 has 14 residues. Trimming stripped 6 bases from V and 2 bases from J, with 8 bases between. Germline assignment: CDR1 SGHVS and CDR2 FQNEAQ. The whole variable domain, filled in from reference TRBV7-8 and TRBJ2-6, reads GAGVSQSPRYKVAKRGQDVALRCDPISGHVSLFWYQQALGQGPEFLTYFQNEAQLDKSGLPSDRFFAERPEGSVSTLKIQRTQQEDSAVYLCASRRGTGANVLTFGAGSRLTVL.

The J gene is TRBJ1-3, the V gene TRBV9; 8 bases fit TRBD1. The length of the CDR3 is 19 residues. The germline V gene encodes CDR1 SGDLS and CDR2 YYNGEE. Trimming took 3 bases from V and 0 from J; bases not matched to a gene: 14. The CDR3 spells CASSGGTGLSLLSGNTIYF. The CDR3 DNA sequence: TGTGCCAGCAGCGGGGGGACAGGTCTTAGTCTTCTCTCTGGAAACACCATATATTTT.

CDR3 in DNA: TGTGCCAGCAGGATAGCGGGTTCGAACACCGGGGAGCTGTTTTTT. Its translation: CASRIAGSNTGELFF. J is TRBJ2-2 and V is TRBV6-6; 7 bases match TRBD2. Trimming at V came to 6 bases and at J to 0 bases, leaving 4 bases not matched to a gene. CDR1 and CDR2 (germline): MNHNY, SVGAGI (reference sequence). The CDR3 extends over 15 amino acids.

This clone is a singleton in its sample. J is TRBJ1-2 and V is TRBV29-1, with D maybe TRBD1 (6 bases). V shed 6 bases and J shed 5 bases, with 16 bases lying between them. Per germline, CDR1 SQVTM and CDR2 ANQGSEA. The CDR3 is 13 amino acids. The DNA of the CDR3 is TGCAGCGTGCGGACAGTACTTCAATATGGCTACACCTTC. It is translated as CSVRTVLQYGYTF.

The chain employs TRBV6-6 and TRBJ1-1; D not resolved. The CDR3 has 13 residues. CDR1 and CDR2 from the germline V gene are MNHNY and SVGAGI (reference sequence). The ends were cut back, 7 bases at V and 1 base at J, with 10 bases in the middle. CDR3 sequence: CASTSIPNTEAFF. The CDR3 DNA follows: TGTGCCAGCACCTCGATTCCGAACACTGAAGCTTTCTTT.

DNA of the CDR3: TGTGCCAGCAGCTTAGTGGGGCGGTCGAACGAGCAGTACTTC. It specifies CASSLVGRSNEQYF. The V gene is TRBV11-2, the J gene TRBJ2-7, with a possible D match to TRBD1 (5 bases). V dropped 1 base and J dropped 5 bases, with 12 bases sitting between them. This CDR3 has 14 residues. CDR1 and CDR2 (germline): SGHAT, FQNNGV.

V and J are TRBV2 and TRBJ1-2, with 9 bases matching TRBD1. The CDR3 has 12 residues. The V gene end was trimmed by 6 bases and the J gene end by 8 bases; junction bases not matched to a gene: 4. Looked up from germline, CDR1 is SNHLY and CDR2 is FYNNEI. The CDR3 reads CASRQGARGYTF. The CDR3 region has the DNA TGTGCCAGCAGACAGGGGGCAAGAGGCTACACCTTC.

With regard to this clone: Other DNA sequences in the same sample also yield this CDR3. The rearrangement links TRBV10-3 to TRBJ2-1; D unresolved. The germline gives CDR1 ENHRY, CDR2 SYGVKD. V lost 3 bases and J lost 3, with 3 bases in between. The CDR3 loop spans 12 amino acids. CDR3 loop: CAISEGYNEQFF. As DNA, the CDR3 is TGTGCCATCAGTGAAGGCTACAATGAGCAGTTCTTC.

Comment on this clone: This may arise from a read error, as a much more abundant clone is one base away. Within the sample, other DNA sequences also encode this same CDR3. The chain is built from TRBV11-3 and TRBJ2-2; D gene unclear. The CDR3 length is 12 residues. Between the trimmed V and J ends, which lost 6 bases and 1 base, there was a span of 3 bases. CDR1 is SGHNT and CDR2 is YENEEA in the germline V gene. This chain's CDR3 is CASSLNTGELFF. The CDR3 DNA is TGTGCCAGCAGTCTGAACACCGGGGAGCTGTTTTTT.

This sequence joins TRBV5-1 and TRBJ1-6; 8 nucleotides align to TRBD1. The V and J ends lost 3 bases and 8 bases, in that order; junction bases with no gene match: 4. There are 14 residues in the CDR3. The germline CDR1 and CDR2 sequences are SGHRS and YFSETQ. In DNA, the CDR3 is TGCGCCAGCAGCTCAGGGGGCAAAGATTCACCCCTCCACTTT. Translated, it gives CASSSGGKDSPLHF.

The V gene is TRBV2, the J gene TRBJ1-2; D gene uncertain. V lost 4 bases to trimming and J lost 4 bases, with 13 bases between them. CDR1 and CDR2 from the germline V gene are SNHLY and FYNNEI. CDR3 length: 14 residues. CDR3 amino acids: CASSARPDIYGYTF. CDR3 coding DNA: TGTGCCAGCAGTGCCCGTCCCGATATCTATGGCTACACCTTC.

The rearrangement joins TRBV2 to TRBJ2-3; D ambiguous. Trimming pared 8 bases from V and 2 bases from J, leaving 8 bases between. The CDR3 runs to 12 residues. Germline V gives CDR1 SNHLY, CDR2 FYNNEI. This CDR3 is CASGLDTDTQYF. The DNA for the CDR3 is TGTGCCAGCGGCCTAGACACAGATACGCAGTATTTT.

J is TRBJ2-2 and V is TRBV19, with TRBD1 matching 7 bases. The CDR3 extends over 15 amino acids. The germline V gene encodes CDR1 LNHDA and CDR2 SQIVND (reference sequence). The ends lost 7 bases at V and 6 bases at J; junction bases unmatched: 11. The CDR3 region has the DNA TGTGCCAGTAACGCCCGACAGGGAGACTCCGGGGAGCTGTTTTTT. Translating gives CASNARQGDSGELFF.

The V and J genes are TRBV5-1 and TRBJ2-7; maybe TRBD1 (6 bases). Germline CDR1 and CDR2: SGHRS and YFSETQ. Deletions cut 2 bases from V and 7 bases from J, with 25 bases between. The CDR3 consists of 17 residues. This CDR3 is CASSFGNRQAAFGEQYF. CDR3 nucleotide sequence: TGCGCCAGCAGCTTCGGAAATCGACAGGCTGCCTTCGGAGAGCAGTACTTC. The variable domain in full, with the rest retrieved from reference TRBV5-1 and TRBJ2-7, is KAGVTQTPRYLIKTRGQQVTLSCSPISGHRSVSWYQQTPGQGLQFLFEYFSETQRNKGNFPGRFSGRQFSNSRSEMNVSTLELGDSALYLCASSFGNRQAAFGEQYFGPGTRLTVT.

The gene calls are TRBV19 and TRBJ2-6, with 7 bases that match TRBD2. The CDR3 spans 18 residues. J was trimmed by 0 bases and V by 7 bases; bases with no gene match: 12. Per the germline V gene, CDR1 is LNHDA and CDR2 is SQIVND (reference sequence). CDR3 protein: CASTPGGGWGSGANVLTF. CDR3 coding DNA: TGTGCCAGTACCCCGGGAGGAGGGTGGGGCTCTGGGGCCAACGTCCTGACTTTC. Combining the CDR3 with reference TRBV19 and TRBJ2-6 gives the whole variable domain DGGITQSPKYLFRKEGQNVTLSCEQNLNHDAMYWYRQDPGQGLRLIYYSQIVNDFQKGDIAEGYSVSREKKESFPLTVTSAQKNPTAFYLCASTPGGGWGSGANVLTFGAGSRLTVL.

This clone was seen more than once but under ten times. The chain employs TRBV19 and TRBJ1-1; no reliable D call. This CDR3 is 13 amino acids long. The germline V gene encodes CDR1 LNHDA and CDR2 SQIVND (reference sequence). V was pared by 2 bases and J by 1 base, with 5 bases between. As DNA, the CDR3 is TGTGCCAGTAGTATACAGGAGAACACTGAAGCTTTCTTT. It is translated as CASSIQENTEAFF.

The rearrangement uses TRBV15 and TRBJ2-5, with 10 positions matching TRBD2. The trim removed 1 base at V and 2 bases at J, leaving 10 bases unmatched. Germline values: CDR1 LNHNV, CDR2 YYDKDF (reference sequence). The length of the CDR3 is 18 residues. CDR3 nucleotide sequence: TGTGCCACCAGCAGAGGGGACTTAGCGGGGGGCGAACAAGAGACCCAGTACTTC. Protein: CATSRGDLAGGEQETQYF. The full variable domain, with the rest looked up from reference TRBV15 and TRBJ2-5, is DAMVIQNPRYQVTQFGKPVTLSCSQTLNHNVMYWYQQKSSQAPKLLFHYYDKDFNNEADTPDNFQSRRPNTSFCFLDIRSPGLGDTAMYLCATSRGDLAGGEQETQYFGPGTRLLVL.

The chain recombines TRBV6-6 with TRBJ1-4; D uncertain. Per germline, CDR1 MNHNY and CDR2 SVGAGI (reference sequence). V shed 5 bases and J shed 8 bases, with 18 bases lying between them. This CDR3 comprises 15 residues. In DNA form, the CDR3 reads TGTGCCAGCAGTCCGGGCCACTCAAGAGGGGAAAAACTGTTTTTT. It is translated as CASSPGHSRGEKLFF.

The V call is TRBV27, the J call TRBJ2-7; 10 bases align to TRBD1. Germline V gene data show CDR1 as MNHEY and CDR2 as SMNVEV (reference sequence). V lost 7 bases, J lost 3 bases, and 6 bases stayed unmatched. The CDR3 runs to 14 residues. The CDR3 spells CASKRQGAVYEQYF. The CDR3 bases are TGTGCCAGCAAACGACAGGGGGCGGTCTACGAGCAGTACTTC.

The chain is built from TRBV19 and TRBJ1-2; TRBD1 matches 7 bases. V gave up 6 bases and J gave up 4 bases; unmatched junction bases: 5. The CDR3 covers 13 residues. Germline CDR1 and CDR2: LNHDA and SQIVND (reference sequence). The CDR3 loop is CASRRDSRYGYTF. CDR3 in DNA: TGTGCCAGTAGGAGGGACAGTCGCTATGGCTACACCTTC.

The chain links TRBV30 to TRBJ1-1; D is unclear. CDR3 length equals 12 residues. Germline CDR1 GTSNPN, CDR2 SVGIG (reference sequence). V lost 2 bases to trimming and J lost 6 bases, with 10 bases between them. The CDR3 region is CAWSSKDSEAFF. DNA for the CDR3: TGTGCCTGGAGTTCGAAGGACTCTGAAGCTTTCTTT.

The chain joins TRBV27 to TRBJ1-6, with a weak D call TRBD1 (5 bases). V lost 0 bases, J lost 6 bases, and 15 bases lay in between. The CDR3 sequence is 17 residues long. The germline V gene encodes CDR1 MNHEY and CDR2 SMNVEV (reference sequence). The CDR3 loop reads CASSLSLRGDGNSPLHF. CDR3 sequence (DNA): TGTGCCAGCAGTTTATCGTTGAGGGGCGACGGTAATTCACCCCTCCACTTT.